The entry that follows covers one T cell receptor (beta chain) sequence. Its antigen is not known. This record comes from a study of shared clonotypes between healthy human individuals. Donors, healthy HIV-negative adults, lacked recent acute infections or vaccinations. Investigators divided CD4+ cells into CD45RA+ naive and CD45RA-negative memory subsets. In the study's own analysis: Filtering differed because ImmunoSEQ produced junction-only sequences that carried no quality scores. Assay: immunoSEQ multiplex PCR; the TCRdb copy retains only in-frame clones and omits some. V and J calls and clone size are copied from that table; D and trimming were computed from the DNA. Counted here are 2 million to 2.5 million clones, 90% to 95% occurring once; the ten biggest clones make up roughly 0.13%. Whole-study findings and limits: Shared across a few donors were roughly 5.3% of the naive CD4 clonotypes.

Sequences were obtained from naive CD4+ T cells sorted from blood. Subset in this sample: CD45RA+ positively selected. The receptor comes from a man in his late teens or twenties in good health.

The CDR3, as DNA: TGCGCCAGCAGTGAGTCGCCGGGAGATGTGCGTGGGTACACCTTC. It translates to CASSESPGDVRGYTF. The gene calls are TRBV10-1 and TRBJ1-2; D unclear. With 0 bases removed from V and 11 bases from J, the gap between germline ends came to 19 bases. The CDR3 consists of 15 residues. The germline CDR1 and CDR2 sequences are WNHNN and SYGVQD (reference sequence).